These 12 T cell receptor beta chains came from one sample sequenced in a study of regulatory T cells in long-lasting Graves disease. CDR3-region Arm-PCR and iRepertoire HTBI primers produced the TCR beta libraries. TCRdb re-analysed the multiplex PCR reads in MiXCR, keeping a single row per CDR3 protein. This sample has fewer than 500,000 distinct CDR3 sequences, with around 15% found just once. Described time point: newly diagnosed GD, antithyroid drugs for less than 3 months. Scientists built the TCR library using RNA that was extracted from PBMCs. These sequences were also reported in another study, on T cells in Graves' hyperthyroidism and ophthalmopathy.

This sample comprised peripheral blood mononuclear cells (PBMCs), obtained at new diagnosis, from a patient treated with antithyroid drugs. The receptors shown here come from a man aged 40-50 years with Graves disease.

This clonotype was picked up many times. The V call is TRBV3-1, the J call TRBJ2-1; D possibly uses TRBD1 or TRBD2 (6 bases each). With 7 bases removed from V and 1 base from J, the gap between germline ends came to 20 bases. Germline V lookup: CDR1 LGHDT, CDR2 YNNKEL (reference sequence). The length of the CDR3 is 17 residues. CDR3 sequence (DNA): TGTGCCAGCACCATGGGGGCGGGATCACGGTCCTACAATGAGCAGTTCTTC. This sequence encodes CASTMGAGSRSYNEQFF.

The chain links TRBV29-1 to TRBJ2-1; either TRBD1 or TRBD2 may supply D (5 bases each). V dropped 7 bases and J dropped 6 bases, with 16 bases sitting between them. This CDR3 is 13 amino acids long. Germline-derived CDR1 and CDR2 are SQVTM and ANQGSEA. The CDR3 DNA sequence: TGCAGCGCGTTAGGGACGGTAAGCAATGAGCAGTTCTTC. Residues: CSALGTVSNEQFF.

Concerning this clonotype itself: Mismatch with germline at one junction end may stem from a read error. This chain uses TRBV5-1 with TRBJ2-1; 7 nucleotides match TRBD1. The CDR3 is 15 residues long. Germline CDR1 and CDR2: SGHRS and YFSETQ. CDR3 DNA: TGCGCCAGCAGCCTTGACAGGGTGTCCTACAATGAGCGGTTCTTC. Protein product: CASSLDRVSYNERFF.

The CDR3 nucleotides read TGTGCCAGCAGCCCCATCCCCCGGGGCCAAGCTAACTATGGCTACACCTTC. This gives the protein CASSPIPRGQANYGYTF. The chain links TRBV11-3 to TRBJ1-2; possible D gene TRBD1, 5 bases. The CDR3 has 17 residues. Germline V gives CDR1 SGHNT, CDR2 YENEEA. V lost 5 bases to trimming and J lost 0 bases, with 19 bases between them. Looking up the rest from reference TRBV11-3 and TRBJ1-2 gives the full variable domain: EAGVVQSPRYKIIEKKQPVAFWCNPISGHNTLYWYLQNLGQGPELLIRYENEEAVDDSQLPKDRFSAERLKGVDSTLKIQPAELGDSAVYLCASSPIPRGQANYGYTFGSGTRLTVV.

Notes on this clonotype: At one boundary the junction diverges from the germline segment, which might be a read error. The J gene is TRBJ2-7, the V gene TRBV11-2; D not resolved. Germline CDR1 reads SGHAT; CDR2 reads FQNNGV. The CDR3 loop spans 14 amino acids. CDR3 sequence (DNA): TGCGCCAGCAGCCAGATTGGACGGTCCTACGAGCAGTACTTC. It translates to CASSQIGRSYEQYF.

Ten or more counts support this clonotype. Here the CDR3 DNA reads TGTGCCTGCTATAACTATGGCTACACCTTC. This encodes CACYNYGYTF. The chain uses TRBV30 and TRBJ1-2, with D unclear. CDR3 size: 10 residues. The germline gives CDR1 GTSNPN, CDR2 SVGIG (reference sequence). Deletions cut 6 bases from V and 1 base from J, with 3 bases between.

There are a few counts of this clonotype. This rearrangement joins TRBV7-9 to TRBJ2-7; D may be TRBD2 (5 bases). The CDR3 spans 15 residues. The V gene lost 5 bases and the J gene lost 2 bases, with 16 bases spanning the gap. The germline V gene encodes CDR1 SEHNR and CDR2 FQNEAQ (reference sequence). CDR3 protein: CASSPSQVSAYEQYF. In DNA, the CDR3 is TGTGCCAGCAGCCCTAGCCAGGTATCAGCCTACGAGCAGTACTTC. Complete variable domain (other parts from reference TRBV7-9 and TRBJ2-7): DTGVSQNPRHKITKRGQNVTFRCDPISEHNRLYWYRQTLGQGPEFLTYFQNEAQLEKSRLLSDRFSAERPKGSFSTLEIQRTEQGDSAMYLCASSPSQVSAYEQYFGPGTRLTVT.

This clonotype was seen at least ten times. V is TRBV27 and J is TRBJ2-5, with D perhaps matching TRBD1 (5 bases). V was shortened by 2 bases and J by 0 bases, with 10 bases between the two germline ends. The CDR3 is 15 residues long. The germline V gene has CDR1 MNHEY and CDR2 SMNVEV (reference sequence). The DNA for the CDR3 is TGTGCCAGCAGTTTAGATGCAGGGCACCAAGAGACCCAGTACTTC. Translating gives CASSLDAGHQETQYF.

The sample holds many counts of this clonotype. V usage is TRBV12-3 or TRBV12-4 and J usage is TRBJ1-1; a possible D gene is TRBD1 (5 bases). The CDR3 spans 13 residues. V was pared by 6 bases and J by 1 base, with 9 bases between. The CDR3 DNA reads TGTGCCAGCAGCTTAACAGGGAACACTGAAGCTTTCTTT. This encodes CASSLTGNTEAFF.

Note on this clonotype: A single base separates this from a much larger clone, so it may be a read error. The chain has TRBV2 and TRBJ2-5; the D gene is possibly TRBD1 (6 bases). The CDR3 length is 15 residues. V shed 4 bases and J shed 0 bases, with 12 bases lying between them. Looked up from germline, CDR1 is SNHLY and CDR2 is FYNNEI. DNA of the CDR3: TGTGCCAGCAGTGGGGGCAGGGGATACCAAGAGACCCAGTACTTC. Translating gives CASSGGRGYQETQYF.

This clonotype appeared many times. This chain connects TRBV27 to TRBJ2-7; D is undetermined. The V and J ends lost 0 bases and 2 bases respectively, with 20 bases between them. The CDR3 is 18 residues long. Germline V gene sequence: CDR1 MNHEY, CDR2 SMNVEV (reference sequence). The CDR3 loop reads CASSLSPARRSATYEQYF. The CDR3 DNA sequence: TGTGCCAGCAGTTTATCCCCGGCTAGACGAAGTGCAACCTACGAGCAGTACTTC.

On this clonotype itself: A much larger clone lies one base from this, so it may be a read error. V gene TRBV12-3 or TRBV12-4 combines with J gene TRBJ2-1, with 11 bases aligning to TRBD2. V dropped 6 bases and J dropped 13; count of bases not matched to a gene: 20. CDR3 size: 17 residues. CDR3 sequence reads: CASSLAGTSGYQETQFF. For the CDR3, the DNA is TGTGCCAGCAGCTTGGCTGGGACTAGCGGATACCAAGAGACCCAGTTCTTC.